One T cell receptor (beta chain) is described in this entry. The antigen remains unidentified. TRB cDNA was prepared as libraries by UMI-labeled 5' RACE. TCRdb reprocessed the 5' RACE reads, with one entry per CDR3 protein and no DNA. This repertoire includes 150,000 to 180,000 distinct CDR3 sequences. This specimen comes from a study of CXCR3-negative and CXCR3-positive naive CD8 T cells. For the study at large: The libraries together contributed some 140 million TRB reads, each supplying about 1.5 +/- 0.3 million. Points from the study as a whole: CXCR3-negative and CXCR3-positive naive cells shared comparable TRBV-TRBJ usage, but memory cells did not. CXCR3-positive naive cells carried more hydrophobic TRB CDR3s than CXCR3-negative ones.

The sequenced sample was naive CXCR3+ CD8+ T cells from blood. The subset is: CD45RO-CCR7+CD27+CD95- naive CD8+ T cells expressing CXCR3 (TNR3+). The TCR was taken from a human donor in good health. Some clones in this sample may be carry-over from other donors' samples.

This CDR3 reads CSGLSGSGALGGYYNEQFF. This chain connects TRBV29-1 to TRBJ2-1; TCRdb returns TRBD2, unconfirmable since there is no DNA. The CDR3 consists of 19 residues. CDR1 SQVTM and CDR2 ANQGSEA come from the germline V gene.